This T cell receptor beta chain was sequenced during a study of T-cell memory formation after mild COVID-19. MiXCR, applied by TCRdb to the 5' RACE reads, yields one record per CDR3 protein. The sample carries around 390,000 distinct CDR3 sequences, 16% recorded once. Germline V gene lookup returns CDR1 SGHVS and CDR2 FNYEAQ. The CDR3 contains 13 residues. Trimming stripped 4 bases from V and 0 bases from J, with 6 bases between. This chain connects TRBV7-6 to TRBJ2-5, with D unclear. The specimen was PBMCs or a T cell subset sorted from them (not recorded which). The clonotype originates from a man younger than 30 who had mild COVID-19 (a few samples of this study predate the infection). Cell type and time point are not known. The CDR3 loop reads CASSSLYQETQYF. In DNA form, the CDR3 reads TGTGCCAGCAGCTCACTGTACCAAGAGACCCAGTACTTC.